The TCR beta chain under discussion was sequenced for a study of T cell responses to AZD1222 COVID-19 vaccine. Across the study: Both about-4-week and about-12-week second-dose recipients were combined.

Whole-study results and caveats: The donor cohort was predominantly white British with a female majority, and clonal diversity may have been underestimated.

As concerns this clone: Its antigen is currently unknown.

The table came from immunoSEQ multiplex PCR; TCRdb's copy has only in-frame clones and leaves some out. This table holds around 180,000 clones, roughly 93% found once. The CDR3 is 18 residues long. Germline V gene lookup returns CDR1 SNHLY and CDR2 FYNNEI. After removal of 6 bases from V and 7 bases from J, the junction contained 18 bases not matched to a gene. The TCR was taken from an adult in good health. This chain connects TRBV2 to TRBJ1-5, with 10 bases fitting TRBD1. The sequenced sample was peripheral blood, obtained on day 0 of AZD1222 vaccination. The CDR3 spells CASSQPLERTGGGQPQHF. CDR3 bases: TGTGCCAGCAGCCAACCACTGGAAAGGACAGGGGGTGGACAGCCCCAGCATTTT.